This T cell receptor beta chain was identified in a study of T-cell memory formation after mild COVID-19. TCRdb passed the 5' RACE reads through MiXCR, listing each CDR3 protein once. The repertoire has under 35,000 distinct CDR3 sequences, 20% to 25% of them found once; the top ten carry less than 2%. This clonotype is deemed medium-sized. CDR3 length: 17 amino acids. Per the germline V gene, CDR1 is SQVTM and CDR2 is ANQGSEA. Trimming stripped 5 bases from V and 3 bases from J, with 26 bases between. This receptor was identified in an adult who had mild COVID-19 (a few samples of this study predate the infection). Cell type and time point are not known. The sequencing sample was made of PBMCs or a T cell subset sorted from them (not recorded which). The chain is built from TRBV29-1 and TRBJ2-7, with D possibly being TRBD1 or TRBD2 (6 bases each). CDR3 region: CSVKKMVGGKGFYEQYF. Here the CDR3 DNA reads TGCAGCGTTAAAAAAATGGTCGGGGGCAAGGGATTCTACGAGCAGTACTTC.